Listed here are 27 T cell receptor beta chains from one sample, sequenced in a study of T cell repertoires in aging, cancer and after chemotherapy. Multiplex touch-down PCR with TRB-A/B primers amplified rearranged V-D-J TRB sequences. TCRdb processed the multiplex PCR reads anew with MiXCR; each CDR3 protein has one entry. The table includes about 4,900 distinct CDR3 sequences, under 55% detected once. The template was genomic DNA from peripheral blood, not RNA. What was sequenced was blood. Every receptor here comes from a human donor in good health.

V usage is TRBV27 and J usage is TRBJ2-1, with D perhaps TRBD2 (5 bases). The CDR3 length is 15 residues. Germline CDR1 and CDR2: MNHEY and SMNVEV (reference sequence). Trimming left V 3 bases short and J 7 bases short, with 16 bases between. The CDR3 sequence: CASSFEGLNENEQFF. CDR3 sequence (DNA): TGTGCCAGCAGTTTTGAGGGATTGAATGAGAATGAGCAGTTCTTC.

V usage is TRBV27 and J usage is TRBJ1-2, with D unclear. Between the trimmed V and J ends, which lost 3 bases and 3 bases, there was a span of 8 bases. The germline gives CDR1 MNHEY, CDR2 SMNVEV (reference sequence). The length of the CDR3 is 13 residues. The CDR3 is CASSLRAHYGYTF. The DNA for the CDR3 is TGTGCCAGCAGTTTGAGGGCCCACTATGGCTACACCTTC.

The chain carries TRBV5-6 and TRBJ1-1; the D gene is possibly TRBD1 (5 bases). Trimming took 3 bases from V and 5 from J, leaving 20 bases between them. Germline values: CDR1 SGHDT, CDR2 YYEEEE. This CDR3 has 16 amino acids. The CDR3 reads CASSSPHAGRNTEAFF. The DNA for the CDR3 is TGTGCCAGCAGCTCCCCACACGCAGGGAGGAATACTGAAGCTTTCTTT.

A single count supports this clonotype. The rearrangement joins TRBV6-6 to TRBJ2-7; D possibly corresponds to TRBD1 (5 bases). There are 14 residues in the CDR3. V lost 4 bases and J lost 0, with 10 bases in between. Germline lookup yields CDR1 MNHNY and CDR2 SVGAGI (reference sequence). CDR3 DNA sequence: TGTGCCAGCAGTTTTCACAGGAGCTCCTACGAGCAGTACTTC. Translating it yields CASSFHRSSYEQYF.

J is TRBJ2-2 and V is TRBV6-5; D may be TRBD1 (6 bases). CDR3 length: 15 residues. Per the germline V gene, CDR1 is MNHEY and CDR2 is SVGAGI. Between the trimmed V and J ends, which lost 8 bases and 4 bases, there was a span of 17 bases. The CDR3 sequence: CASAAQGIGTGELFF. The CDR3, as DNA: TGTGCCAGCGCTGCCCAGGGGATAGGCACCGGGGAGCTGTTTTTT.

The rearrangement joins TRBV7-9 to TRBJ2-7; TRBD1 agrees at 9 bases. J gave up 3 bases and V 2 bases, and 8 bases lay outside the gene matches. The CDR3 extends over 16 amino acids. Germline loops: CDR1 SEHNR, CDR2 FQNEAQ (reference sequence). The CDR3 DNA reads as TGTGCCAGCAGCTTAAGAAAACAGGGGGCTCTCTACGAGCAGTACTTC. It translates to CASSLRKQGALYEQYF.

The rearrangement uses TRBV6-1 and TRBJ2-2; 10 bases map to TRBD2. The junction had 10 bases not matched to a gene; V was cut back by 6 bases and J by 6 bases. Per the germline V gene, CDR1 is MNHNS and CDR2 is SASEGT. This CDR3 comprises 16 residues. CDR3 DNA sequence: TGTGCCAGCAGGTCAGCTAGCGGGAGAGGGGCCGGGGAGCTGTTTTTT. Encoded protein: CASRSASGRGAGELFF.

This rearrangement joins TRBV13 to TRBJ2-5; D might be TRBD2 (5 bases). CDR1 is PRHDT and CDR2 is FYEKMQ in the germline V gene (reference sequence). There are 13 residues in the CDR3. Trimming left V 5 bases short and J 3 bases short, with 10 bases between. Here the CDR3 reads CASSPEREETQYF. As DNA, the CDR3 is TGTGCCAGCAGCCCCGAGAGGGAAGAGACCCAGTACTTC.

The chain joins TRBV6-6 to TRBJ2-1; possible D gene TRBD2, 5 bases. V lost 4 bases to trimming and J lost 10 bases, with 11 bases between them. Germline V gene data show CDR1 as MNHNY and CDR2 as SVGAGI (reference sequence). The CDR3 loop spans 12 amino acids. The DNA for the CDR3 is TGTGCCAGCAGTTTCACAGAGGGCGAGCAGTTCTTC. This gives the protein CASSFTEGEQFF.

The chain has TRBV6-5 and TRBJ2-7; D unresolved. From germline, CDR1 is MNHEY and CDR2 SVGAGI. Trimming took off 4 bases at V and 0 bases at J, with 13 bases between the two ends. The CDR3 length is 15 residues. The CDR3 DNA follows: TGTGCCAGCAGTTTCCAGTCTACCCTCTCCTACGAGCAGTACTTC. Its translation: CASSFQSTLSYEQYF.

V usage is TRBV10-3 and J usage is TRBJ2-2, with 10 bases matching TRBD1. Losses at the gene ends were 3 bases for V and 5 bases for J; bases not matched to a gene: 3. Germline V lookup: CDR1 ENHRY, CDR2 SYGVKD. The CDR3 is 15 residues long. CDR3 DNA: TGTGCCATCAGTGACCGGGACAGGGGTACCGGGGAGCTGTTTTTT. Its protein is CAISDRDRGTGELFF.

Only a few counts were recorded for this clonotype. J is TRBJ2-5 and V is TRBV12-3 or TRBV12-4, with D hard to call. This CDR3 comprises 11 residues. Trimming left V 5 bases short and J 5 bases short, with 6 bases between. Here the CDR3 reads CASSPRETQYF. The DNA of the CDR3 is TGTGCCAGCAGTCCGCGGGAGACCCAGTACTTC.

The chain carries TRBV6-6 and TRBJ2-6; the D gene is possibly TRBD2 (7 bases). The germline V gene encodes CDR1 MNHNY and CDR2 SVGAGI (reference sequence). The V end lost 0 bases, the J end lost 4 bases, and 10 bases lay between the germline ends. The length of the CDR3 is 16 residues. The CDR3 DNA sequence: TGTGCCAGCAGTTACTCAGGGGGGGCAGGGGCCAACGTCCTGACTTTC. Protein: CASSYSGGAGANVLTF.

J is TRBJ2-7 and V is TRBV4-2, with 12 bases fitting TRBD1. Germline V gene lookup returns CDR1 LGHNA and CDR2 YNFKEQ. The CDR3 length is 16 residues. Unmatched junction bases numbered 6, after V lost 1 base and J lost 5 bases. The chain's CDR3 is CASSQGDRGRRDEQYF. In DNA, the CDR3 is TGTGCCAGCAGCCAAGGGGACAGGGGGCGCAGAGACGAGCAGTACTTC.

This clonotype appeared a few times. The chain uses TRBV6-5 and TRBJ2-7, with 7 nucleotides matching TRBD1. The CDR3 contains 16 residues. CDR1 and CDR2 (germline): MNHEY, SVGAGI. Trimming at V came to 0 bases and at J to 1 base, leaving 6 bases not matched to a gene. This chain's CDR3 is CASSYSPGTASYEQYF. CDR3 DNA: TGTGCCAGCAGTTACTCGCCAGGGACAGCTTCCTACGAGCAGTACTTC.

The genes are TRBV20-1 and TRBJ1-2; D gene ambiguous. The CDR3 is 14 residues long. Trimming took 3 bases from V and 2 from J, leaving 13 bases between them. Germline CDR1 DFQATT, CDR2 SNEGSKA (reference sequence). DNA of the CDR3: TGCAGTGCTAGGGGTGGTGGAATAAACTATGGCTACACCTTC. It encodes CSARGGGINYGYTF.

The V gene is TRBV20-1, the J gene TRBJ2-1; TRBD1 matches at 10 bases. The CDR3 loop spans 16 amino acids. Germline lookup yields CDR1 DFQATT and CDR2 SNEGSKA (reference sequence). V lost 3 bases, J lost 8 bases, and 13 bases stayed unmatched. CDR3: CSARGSDRGESYEQFF. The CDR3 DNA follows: TGCAGTGCTAGGGGGTCGGACAGGGGGGAGTCCTATGAGCAGTTCTTC.

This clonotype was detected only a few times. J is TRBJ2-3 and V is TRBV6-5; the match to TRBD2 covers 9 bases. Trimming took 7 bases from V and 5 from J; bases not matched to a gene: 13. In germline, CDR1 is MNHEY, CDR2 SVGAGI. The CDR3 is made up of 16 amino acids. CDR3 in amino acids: CASTSSEAGGGDTQYF. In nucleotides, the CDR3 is TGTGCCAGCACGTCCTCGGAAGCGGGGGGAGGAGATACGCAGTATTTT.

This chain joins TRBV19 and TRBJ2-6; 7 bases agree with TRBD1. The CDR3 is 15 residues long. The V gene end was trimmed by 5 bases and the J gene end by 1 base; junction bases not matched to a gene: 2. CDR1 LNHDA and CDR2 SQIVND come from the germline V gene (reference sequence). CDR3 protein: CASSPTGSGANVLTF. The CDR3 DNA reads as TGTGCCAGTAGTCCGACAGGGTCTGGGGCCAACGTCCTGACTTTC.

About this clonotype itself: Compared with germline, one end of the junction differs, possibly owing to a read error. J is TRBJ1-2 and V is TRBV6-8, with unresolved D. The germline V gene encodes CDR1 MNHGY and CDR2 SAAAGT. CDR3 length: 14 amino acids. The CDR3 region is CASTTRLANYGYTF. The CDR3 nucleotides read TGCGCCAGCACGACTAGGCTGGCTAACTATGGCTACACCTTC.

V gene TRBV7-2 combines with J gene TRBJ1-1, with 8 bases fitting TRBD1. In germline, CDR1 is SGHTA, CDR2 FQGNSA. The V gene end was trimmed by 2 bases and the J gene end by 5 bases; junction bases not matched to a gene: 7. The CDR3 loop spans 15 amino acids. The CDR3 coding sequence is TGTGCCAGCAGCTTAATGACAGGGGCGGATACTGAAGCTTTCTTT. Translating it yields CASSLMTGADTEAFF.

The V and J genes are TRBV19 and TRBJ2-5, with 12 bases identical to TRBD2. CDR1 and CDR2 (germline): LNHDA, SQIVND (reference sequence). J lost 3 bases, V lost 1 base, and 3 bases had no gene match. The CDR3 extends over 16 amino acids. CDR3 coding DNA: TGTGCCAGTAGTATAGGACTAGCGGGGGCCAAAGAGACCCAGTACTTC. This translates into CASSIGLAGAKETQYF.

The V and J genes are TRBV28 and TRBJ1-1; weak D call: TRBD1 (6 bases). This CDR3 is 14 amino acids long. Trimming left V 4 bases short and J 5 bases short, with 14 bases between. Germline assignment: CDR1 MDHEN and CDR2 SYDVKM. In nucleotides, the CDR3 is TGTGCCAGCAGTTCTTCAGCAGGGGAAACTGAAGCTTTCTTT. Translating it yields CASSSSAGETEAFF.

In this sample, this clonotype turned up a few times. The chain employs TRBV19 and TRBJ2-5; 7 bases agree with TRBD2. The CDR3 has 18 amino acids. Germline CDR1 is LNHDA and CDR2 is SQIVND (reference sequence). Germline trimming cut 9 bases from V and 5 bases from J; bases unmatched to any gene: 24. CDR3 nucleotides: TGTGCCAGAGCGGGTACCGGGACTAACACGGGGGAGGAGGAGACCCAGTACTTC. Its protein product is CARAGTGTNTGEEETQYF.

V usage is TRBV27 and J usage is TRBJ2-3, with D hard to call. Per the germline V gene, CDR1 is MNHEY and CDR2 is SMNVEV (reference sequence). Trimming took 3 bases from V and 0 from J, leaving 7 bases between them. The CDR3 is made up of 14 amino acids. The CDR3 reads CASSFSSSTDTQYF. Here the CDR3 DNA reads TGTGCCAGCAGTTTTTCATCTAGCACAGATACGCAGTATTTT.

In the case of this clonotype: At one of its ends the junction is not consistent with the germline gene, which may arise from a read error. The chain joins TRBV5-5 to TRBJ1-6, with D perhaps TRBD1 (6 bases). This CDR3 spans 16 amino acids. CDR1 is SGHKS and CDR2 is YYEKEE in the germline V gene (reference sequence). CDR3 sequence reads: CASSQRGGSYNSPLHF. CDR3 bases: TGCGCCAGCAGCCAGAGGGGGGGGTCCTATAATTCACCCCTCCACTTT. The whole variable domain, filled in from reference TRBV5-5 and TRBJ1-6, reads DAGVTQSPTHLIKTRGQQVTLRCSPISGHKSVSWYQQVLGQGPQFIFQYYEKEERGRGNFPDRFSARQFPNYSSELNVNALLLGDSALYLCASSQRGGSYNSPLHFGNGTRLTVT.

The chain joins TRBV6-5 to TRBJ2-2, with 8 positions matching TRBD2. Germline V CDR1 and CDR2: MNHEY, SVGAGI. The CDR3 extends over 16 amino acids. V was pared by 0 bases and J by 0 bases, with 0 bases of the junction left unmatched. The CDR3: CASSYSAGANTGELFF. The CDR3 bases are TGTGCCAGCAGTTACTCAGCGGGGGCGAACACCGGGGAGCTGTTTTTT.